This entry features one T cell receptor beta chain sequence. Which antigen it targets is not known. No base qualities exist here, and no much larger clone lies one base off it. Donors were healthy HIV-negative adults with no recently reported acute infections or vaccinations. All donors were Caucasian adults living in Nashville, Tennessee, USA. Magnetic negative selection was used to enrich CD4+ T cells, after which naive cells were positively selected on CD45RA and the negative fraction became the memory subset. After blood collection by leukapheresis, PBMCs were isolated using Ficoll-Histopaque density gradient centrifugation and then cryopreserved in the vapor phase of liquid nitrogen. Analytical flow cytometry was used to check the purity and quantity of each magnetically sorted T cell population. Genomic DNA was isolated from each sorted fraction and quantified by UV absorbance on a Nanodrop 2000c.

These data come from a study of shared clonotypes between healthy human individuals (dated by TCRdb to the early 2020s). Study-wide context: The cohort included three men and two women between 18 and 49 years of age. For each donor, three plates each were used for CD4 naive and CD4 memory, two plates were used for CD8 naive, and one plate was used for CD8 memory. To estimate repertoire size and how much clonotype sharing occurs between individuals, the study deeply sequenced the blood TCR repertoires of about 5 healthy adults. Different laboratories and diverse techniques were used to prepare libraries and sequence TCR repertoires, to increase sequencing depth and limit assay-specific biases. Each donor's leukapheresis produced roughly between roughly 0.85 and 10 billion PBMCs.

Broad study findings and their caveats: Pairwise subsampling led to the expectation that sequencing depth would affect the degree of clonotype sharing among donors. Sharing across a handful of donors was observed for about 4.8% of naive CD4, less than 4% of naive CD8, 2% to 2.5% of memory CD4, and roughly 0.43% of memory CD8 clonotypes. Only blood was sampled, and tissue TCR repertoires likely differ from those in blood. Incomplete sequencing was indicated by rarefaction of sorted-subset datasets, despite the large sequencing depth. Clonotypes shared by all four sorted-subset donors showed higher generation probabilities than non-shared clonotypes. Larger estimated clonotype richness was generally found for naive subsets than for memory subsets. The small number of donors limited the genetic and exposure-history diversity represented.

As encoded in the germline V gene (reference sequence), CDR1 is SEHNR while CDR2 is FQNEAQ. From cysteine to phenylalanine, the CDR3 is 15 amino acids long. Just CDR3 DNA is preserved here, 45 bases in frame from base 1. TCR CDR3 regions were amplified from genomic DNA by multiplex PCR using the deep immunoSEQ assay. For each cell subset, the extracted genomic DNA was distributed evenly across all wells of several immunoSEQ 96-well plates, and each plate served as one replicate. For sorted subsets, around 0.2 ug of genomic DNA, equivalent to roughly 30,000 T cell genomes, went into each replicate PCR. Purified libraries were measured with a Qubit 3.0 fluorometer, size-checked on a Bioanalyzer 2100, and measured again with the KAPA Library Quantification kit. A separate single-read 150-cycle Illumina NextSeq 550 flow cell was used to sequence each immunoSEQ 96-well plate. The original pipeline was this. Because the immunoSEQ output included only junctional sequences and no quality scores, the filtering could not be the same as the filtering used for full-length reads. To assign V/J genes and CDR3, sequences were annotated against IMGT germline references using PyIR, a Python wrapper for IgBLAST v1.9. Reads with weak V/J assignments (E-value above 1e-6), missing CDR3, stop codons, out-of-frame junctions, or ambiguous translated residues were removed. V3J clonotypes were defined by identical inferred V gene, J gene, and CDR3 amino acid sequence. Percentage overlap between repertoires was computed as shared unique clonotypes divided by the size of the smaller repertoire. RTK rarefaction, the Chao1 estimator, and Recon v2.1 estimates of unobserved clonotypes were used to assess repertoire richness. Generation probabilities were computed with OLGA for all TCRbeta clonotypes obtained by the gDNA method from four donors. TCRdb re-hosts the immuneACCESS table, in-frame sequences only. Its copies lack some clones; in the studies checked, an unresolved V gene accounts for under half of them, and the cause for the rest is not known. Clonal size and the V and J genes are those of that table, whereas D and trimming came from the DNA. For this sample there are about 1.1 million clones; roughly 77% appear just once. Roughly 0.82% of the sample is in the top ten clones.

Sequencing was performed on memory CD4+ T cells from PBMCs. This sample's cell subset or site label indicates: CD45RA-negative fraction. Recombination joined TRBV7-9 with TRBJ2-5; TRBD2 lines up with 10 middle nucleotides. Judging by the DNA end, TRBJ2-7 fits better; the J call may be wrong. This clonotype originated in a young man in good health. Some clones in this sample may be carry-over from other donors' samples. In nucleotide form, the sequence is TGTGCCAGCAGCTTAGTCCTAGCGGGGGCCTACGAGCAGTACTTC. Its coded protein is CASSLVLAGAYEQYF.